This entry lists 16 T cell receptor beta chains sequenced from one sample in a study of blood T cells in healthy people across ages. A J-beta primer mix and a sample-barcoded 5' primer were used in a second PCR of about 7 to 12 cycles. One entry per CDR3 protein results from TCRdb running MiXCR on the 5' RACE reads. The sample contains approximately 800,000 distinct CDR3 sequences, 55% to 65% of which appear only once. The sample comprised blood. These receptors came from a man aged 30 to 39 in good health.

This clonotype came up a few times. The CDR3 here is CASRGSGFSYEQYF. In nucleotides, the CDR3 is TGTGCCAGCAGGGGGTCCGGGTTCAGCTACGAGCAGTACTTC. V usage is TRBV27 and J usage is TRBJ2-5, with D hard to call. Gene TRBJ2-7 matches the end of the DNA better, so the J call may be wrong. Germline V gives CDR1 MNHEY, CDR2 SMNVEV (reference sequence). The CDR3 loop spans 14 amino acids.

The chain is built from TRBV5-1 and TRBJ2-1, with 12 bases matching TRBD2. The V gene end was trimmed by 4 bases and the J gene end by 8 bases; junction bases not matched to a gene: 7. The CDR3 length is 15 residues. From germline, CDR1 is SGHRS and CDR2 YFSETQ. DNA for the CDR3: TGCGCCAGCAGCCCAACTAGCGGGGGGATCGATGAGCAGTTCTTC. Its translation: CASSPTSGGIDEQFF.

CDR3: CSVEFETAYEQYF. The CDR3 nucleotides are TGCAGCGTTGAATTTGAGACAGCCTACGAGCAGTACTTC. The V call is TRBV29-1, the J call TRBJ2-7, with D perhaps TRBD1 (5 bases). V was shortened by 2 bases and J by 2 bases, with 10 bases between the two germline ends. Looked up from germline, CDR1 is SQVTM and CDR2 is ANQGSEA. The CDR3 length is 13 residues.

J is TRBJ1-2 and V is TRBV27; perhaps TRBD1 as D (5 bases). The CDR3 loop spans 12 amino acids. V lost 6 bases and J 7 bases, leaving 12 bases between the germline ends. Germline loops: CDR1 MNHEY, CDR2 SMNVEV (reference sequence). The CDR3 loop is CASSPGGVGYTF. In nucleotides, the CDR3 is TGTGCCAGCAGCCCTGGGGGGGTTGGCTACACCTTC.

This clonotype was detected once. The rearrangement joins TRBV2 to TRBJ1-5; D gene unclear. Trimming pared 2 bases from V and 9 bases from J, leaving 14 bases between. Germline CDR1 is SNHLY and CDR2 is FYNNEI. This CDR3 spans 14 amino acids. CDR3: CASSEIGPLSPQHF. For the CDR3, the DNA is TGTGCCAGCAGTGAAATAGGACCCCTCTCGCCCCAGCATTTT.

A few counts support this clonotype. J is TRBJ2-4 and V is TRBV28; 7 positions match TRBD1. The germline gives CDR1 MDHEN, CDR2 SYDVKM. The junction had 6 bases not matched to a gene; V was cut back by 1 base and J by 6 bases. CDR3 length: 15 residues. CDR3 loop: CASSLYDRVANIQYF. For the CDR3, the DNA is TGTGCCAGCAGTTTATATGACAGGGTCGCAAACATTCAGTACTTC.

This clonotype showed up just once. The CDR3 here is CASSLGTRRTGANVLTF. CDR3 nucleotides: TGTGCCAGCAGCTTAGGTACCAGGCGCACTGGGGCCAACGTCCTGACTTTC. The chain employs TRBV7-8 and TRBJ2-6; D is unclear. In germline, CDR1 is SGHVS, CDR2 FQNEAQ. This CDR3 comprises 17 residues. Deletions cut 1 base from V and 2 bases from J, with 12 bases between.

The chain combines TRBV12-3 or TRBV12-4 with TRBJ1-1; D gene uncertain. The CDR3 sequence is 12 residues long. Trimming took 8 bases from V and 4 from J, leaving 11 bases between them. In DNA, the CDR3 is TGTGCCAGCCGACAAATGAGCACTGAAGCTTTCTTT. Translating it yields CASRQMSTEAFF.

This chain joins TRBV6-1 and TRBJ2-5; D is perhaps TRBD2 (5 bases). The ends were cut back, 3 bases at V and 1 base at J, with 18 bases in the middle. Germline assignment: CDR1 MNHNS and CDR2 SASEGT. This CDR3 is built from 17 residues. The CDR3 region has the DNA TGTGCCAGCAGTGATCGACGGGGAACAGCCCTCCAAGAGACCCAGTACTTC. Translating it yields CASSDRRGTALQETQYF.

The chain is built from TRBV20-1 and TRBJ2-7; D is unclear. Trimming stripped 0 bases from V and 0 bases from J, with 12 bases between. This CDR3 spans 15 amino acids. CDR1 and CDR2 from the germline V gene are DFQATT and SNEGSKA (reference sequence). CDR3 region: CSARDPAGNSYEQYF. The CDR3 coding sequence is TGCAGTGCTAGAGATCCGGCAGGCAACTCCTACGAGCAGTACTTC.

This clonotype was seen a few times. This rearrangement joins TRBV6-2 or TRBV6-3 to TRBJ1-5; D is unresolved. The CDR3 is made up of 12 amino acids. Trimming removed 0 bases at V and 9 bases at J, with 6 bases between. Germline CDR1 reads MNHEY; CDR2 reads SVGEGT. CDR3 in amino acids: CASSYSLRPQHF. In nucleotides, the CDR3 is TGTGCCAGCAGTTACTCTCTTCGGCCCCAGCATTTT.

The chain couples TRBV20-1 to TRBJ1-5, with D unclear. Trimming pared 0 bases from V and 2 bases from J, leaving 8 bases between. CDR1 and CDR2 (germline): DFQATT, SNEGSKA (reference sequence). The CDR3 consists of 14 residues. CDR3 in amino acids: CSARDPIGNQPQHF. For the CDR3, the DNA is TGCAGTGCTAGAGATCCCATTGGCAATCAGCCCCAGCATTTT.

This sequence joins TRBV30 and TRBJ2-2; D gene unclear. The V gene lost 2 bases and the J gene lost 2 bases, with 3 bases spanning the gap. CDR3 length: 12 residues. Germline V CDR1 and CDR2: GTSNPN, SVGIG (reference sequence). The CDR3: CAWSPNTGELFF. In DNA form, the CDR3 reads TGTGCCTGGAGTCCCAACACCGGGGAGCTGTTTTTT.

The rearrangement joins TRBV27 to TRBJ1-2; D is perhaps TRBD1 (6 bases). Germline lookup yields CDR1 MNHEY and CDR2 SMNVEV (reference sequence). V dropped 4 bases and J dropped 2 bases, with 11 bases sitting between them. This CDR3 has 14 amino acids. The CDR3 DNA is TGTGCCAGCAGTTCCGACAGGACGAACTATGGCTACACCTTC. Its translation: CASSSDRTNYGYTF.

CDR3 amino acids: CSASRTGDEQYF. The CDR3 DNA reads as TGCAGTGCTAGTCGGACAGGGGACGAGCAGTACTTC. V and J are TRBV20-1 and TRBJ2-5; 9 bases map to TRBD1. The DNA matches TRBJ2-7 better at its end, which makes the J call doubtful. CDR3 length: 12 amino acids. CDR1 DFQATT and CDR2 SNEGSKA come from the germline V gene (reference sequence).

This CDR3 reads CASRERGGSYEQYF. The CDR3 DNA is TGTGCCAGCAGAGAGAGGGGGGGATCCTACGAGCAGTACTTC. The chain uses TRBV28 and TRBJ2-7; maybe TRBD2 (7 bases). V lost 6 bases, J lost 1 base, and 13 bases lay in between. The length of the CDR3 is 14 residues. Germline assignment: CDR1 MDHEN and CDR2 SYDVKM.